This is a list of T cell receptor beta chains from one sample in a study of blood T cell repertoires in COVID-19. Libraries were prepared by immunoSEQ multiplex PCR; TCRdb keeps only in-frame clonotypes and omits some of them. The sample holds around 180,000 clones, roughly nine tenths seen once. The source material was peripheral blood. All receptors come from a man between 70 and 80 years old with active or convalescent COVID-19. Each CDR3 is given with its conserved first and last residue. The order of the fields is V gene, J gene, D gene, CDR3 length, clone size, CDR3 DNA, CDR3 protein. A D gene is named only where the DNA matches it firmly. Not all rows give a size; the values are once, few, many and, for expanded clones, a class.

v_gene: TRBV19; j_gene: TRBJ1-2; d_gene: TRBD1; len: 14; abundance: -; CDR3nt: TGTGCCAGTAGTTCCGGACAGGTTCGCTATGGCTACACCTTC; CDR3aa: CASSSGQVRYGYTF
v_gene: TRBV2; j_gene: TRBJ2-7; d_gene: TRBD1; len: 14; abundance: -; CDR3nt: TGTGCCAGCAGAGCCGACAGGGGAATATACGAGCAGTACTTC; CDR3aa: CASRADRGIYEQYF
v_gene: TRBV9; j_gene: TRBJ1-2; d_gene: TRBD1; len: 15; abundance: -; CDR3nt: TGTGCCAGCAGCGTAGAAGGACAGGGTTTTCGCGGCTACACCTTC; CDR3aa: CASSVEGQGFRGYTF
v_gene: TRBV7-9; j_gene: TRBJ2-7; d_gene: TRBD1; len: 17; abundance: -; CDR3nt: TGTGCCAGCAGCTTAGCGCTCAGTTCGGGGACAGATTACGAGCAGTACTTC; CDR3aa: CASSLALSSGTDYEQYF
v_gene: TRBV6-6; j_gene: TRBJ2-7; d_gene: TRBD1; len: 15; abundance: few; CDR3nt: TGTGCCAGCAAAACAGGGGGCGAAGGACCCTACGAGCAGTACTTC; CDR3aa: CASKTGGEGPYEQYF
v_gene: TRBV20-1; j_gene: TRBJ2-1; d_gene: TRBD2; len: 13; abundance: -; CDR3nt: TGCAGTGCTGGTGCGGGAGCAACCAATGAGCAGTTCTTC; CDR3aa: CSAGAGATNEQFF
v_gene: TRBV11-2; j_gene: TRBJ2-2; d_gene: TRBD2; len: 17; abundance: -; CDR3nt: TGTGCCAGCAGCTTTTACCTAGCGGGAGCTCATCCCGGGGAGCTGTTTTTT; CDR3aa: CASSFYLAGAHPGELFF
v_gene: TRBV7-9; j_gene: TRBJ1-2; d_gene: -; len: 13; abundance: -; CDR3nt: TGTGCCAGCAGCCCGGACAGTAGTTATGGCTACACCTTC; CDR3aa: CASSPDSSYGYTF
v_gene: TRBV6-1; j_gene: TRBJ2-7; d_gene: -; len: 15; abundance: -; CDR3nt: TGTGCCAGCAGTGAAGCAGGCAGGGCCTCCTACGAGCAGTACTTC; CDR3aa: CASSEAGRASYEQYF
v_gene: TRBV7-9; j_gene: TRBJ2-1; d_gene: -; len: 15; abundance: -; CDR3nt: TGTGCCAGCAGCTTAGGGGGGCGCTCCTACAATGAGCAGTTCTTC; CDR3aa: CASSLGGRSYNEQFF
v_gene: TRBV15; j_gene: TRBJ1-4; d_gene: TRBD1; len: 16; abundance: -; CDR3nt: TGTGCCACCAGCAGCGACAGGGATGGGTCTAATGAAAAACTGTTTTTT; CDR3aa: CATSSDRDGSNEKLFF
v_gene: TRBV27; j_gene: TRBJ2-5; d_gene: TRBD2; len: 14; abundance: -; CDR3nt: TGTGCCAGCAGCATTCGGGGGGGGCAAGAGACCCAGTACTTC; CDR3aa: CASSIRGGQETQYF
v_gene: TRBV6-6; j_gene: TRBJ2-4; d_gene: -; len: 17; abundance: -; CDR3nt: TGTGCCAGCAGTCACAAACAGAACACTCTAGCCAAAAACATTCAGTACTTC; CDR3aa: CASSHKQNTLAKNIQYF
v_gene: TRBV5-1; j_gene: TRBJ2-1; d_gene: -; len: 14; abundance: -; CDR3nt: TGCGCCAGCAGCTTGGAAGAGGGCTACAATGAGCAGTTCTTC; CDR3aa: CASSLEEGYNEQFF
v_gene: TRBV5-4; j_gene: TRBJ2-7; d_gene: TRBD2; len: 16; abundance: few; CDR3nt: TGTGCCAGCACCCTACGGGGGACTAGGGCAGTGAACGAGCAGTACTTC; CDR3aa: CASTLRGTRAVNEQYF
v_gene: TRBV6-6; j_gene: TRBJ1-2; d_gene: -; len: 13; abundance: -; CDR3nt: TGTGCCAGCAGTTTGGGAGCGGGGGATGGCTACACCTTC; CDR3aa: CASSLGAGDGYTF
v_gene: TRBV11-2; j_gene: TRBJ2-7; d_gene: TRBD2; len: 16; abundance: -; CDR3nt: TGTGCCAGCAGCCCCCGACTAGCGGGGGATCTCTACGAGCAGTACTTC; CDR3aa: CASSPRLAGDLYEQYF
v_gene: TRBV20-1; j_gene: TRBJ1-2; d_gene: TRBD1; len: 14; abundance: -; CDR3nt: TGCAGTGCTAGTGGGCAGGGGGCAGGGTATGGCTACACCTTC; CDR3aa: CSASGQGAGYGYTF